This TCR beta chain is from a study of chemoradiotherapy in HPV16-positive cancers. Study outcomes and limitations: Only a couple of HPV16-positive patients supplied the functional HPV-specificity definition.

Measured with immunoSEQ multiplex PCR; TCRdb has only the in-frame clones, and not every one. The table records over 9,000 clones, about three quarters of them present only once. The CDR3 runs to 14 residues. Germline CDR1 reads MNHNS; CDR2 reads SASEGT. V was pared by 3 bases and J by 5 bases, with 12 bases between. This clone was seen a handful of times. Its antigen is as yet unknown. The source is a human donor with HPV-associated anogenital cancer. The sample consisted of tumor tissue, taken from a patient who underwent chemoradiotherapy. The chain combines TRBV6-1 with TRBJ2-3; D is ambiguous. DNA for the CDR3: TGTGCCAGCAGTGAGTGGATCAGAAGAGATACGCAGTATTTT. Translation: CASSEWIRRDTQYF.